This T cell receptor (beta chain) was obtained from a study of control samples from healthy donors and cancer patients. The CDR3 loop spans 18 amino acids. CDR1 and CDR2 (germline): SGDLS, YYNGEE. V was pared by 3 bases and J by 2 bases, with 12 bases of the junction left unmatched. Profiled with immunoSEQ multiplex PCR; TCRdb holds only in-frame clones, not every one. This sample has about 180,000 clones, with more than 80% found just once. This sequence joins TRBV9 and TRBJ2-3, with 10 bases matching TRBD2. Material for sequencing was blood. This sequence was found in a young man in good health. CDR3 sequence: CASSDRPGTSDYTDTQYF. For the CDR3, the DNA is TGTGCCAGCAGCGACCGGCCCGGGACTAGCGATTACACAGATACGCAGTATTTT. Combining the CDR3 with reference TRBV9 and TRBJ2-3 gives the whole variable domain DSGVTQTPKHLITATGQRVTLRCSPRSGDLSVYWYQQSLDQGLQFLIQYYNGEERAKGNILERFSAQQFPDLHSELNLSSLELGDSALYFCASSDRPGTSDYTDTQYFGPGTRLTVL.